Shown below are 32 T cell receptor beta chains from a single sample sequenced in a study of CD8 T cells in ankylosing spondylitis. TCRdb processed the 5' RACE reads anew with MiXCR; each CDR3 protein has one entry. Among roughly 230,000 distinct CDR3 sequences listed, 15% to 20% were seen once. Specimen: blood, either unsorted or a sorted T cell fraction (not recorded which). The receptors shown here come from a male donor with ankylosing spondylitis or in good health (not recorded which).

This clonotype was detected only a few times. The chain carries TRBV5-1 and TRBJ1-6; 8 bases align to TRBD1. Germline V gene data show CDR1 as SGHRS and CDR2 as YFSETQ. The ends lost 3 bases at V and 6 bases at J; junction bases unmatched: 2. The CDR3 length is 14 residues. The CDR3 sequence is CASSSTGGNSPLHF. In DNA, the CDR3 is TGCGCCAGCAGCTCTACAGGGGGTAATTCACCCCTCCACTTT.

This clonotype was detected ten times or more. CDR3 loop: CASSLGQGRDTQYF. Here the CDR3 DNA reads TGTGCCAGCAGCTTGGGACAGGGAAGAGATACGCAGTATTTT. The chain employs TRBV13 and TRBJ2-3, with 9 bases matching TRBD1. Trimming at V came to 3 bases and at J to 5 bases, leaving 3 bases not matched to a gene. CDR1 PRHDT and CDR2 FYEKMQ come from the germline V gene (reference sequence). The CDR3 is 14 residues long.

The rearrangement joins TRBV2 to TRBJ1-5; 7 bases agree with TRBD1. After removal of 7 bases from V and 3 bases from J, the junction contained 6 bases not matched to a gene. This CDR3 contains 14 residues. In germline, CDR1 is SNHLY, CDR2 FYNNEI. CDR3 bases: TGTGCCAGCACCTGGGACAGACTCAATCAGCCCCAGCATTTT. Its protein is CASTWDRLNQPQHF.

This clonotype was recorded many times. This chain links TRBV29-1 with TRBJ2-2; unclear D gene. The CDR3 consists of 13 residues. The V end was cut by 1 base, the J end by 2 bases, with 5 bases between. CDR1 and CDR2 from the germline V gene are SQVTM and ANQGSEA. The chain's CDR3 is CSVEGHNTGELFF. The CDR3 DNA reads TGCAGCGTTGAAGGTCATAACACCGGGGAGCTGTTTTTT.

This chain connects TRBV25-1 to TRBJ1-2; 9 positions agree with TRBD1. J gave up 6 bases and V 2 bases, and 10 bases lay outside the gene matches. The CDR3 is made up of 16 amino acids. CDR1 is MGHDK, CDR2 SYGVNS, per germline. The CDR3 nucleotides read TGTGCCAGCAGTGAAATCTTAAACCGGGACAGGGATGGCTACACCTTC. This sequence encodes CASSEILNRDRDGYTF.

There are many counts of this clonotype. The chain uses TRBV5-1 and TRBJ2-1; D ambiguous. Trimming stripped 0 bases from V and 0 bases from J, with 10 bases between. Germline CDR1 SGHRS, CDR2 YFSETQ. The CDR3 length is 16 residues. The CDR3 reads CASSLEFYSSYNEQFF. The CDR3 coding sequence is TGCGCCAGCAGCTTGGAGTTTTACTCCTCCTACAATGAGCAGTTCTTC.

This clonotype was seen ten or more times. V and J are TRBV27 and TRBJ2-2; D uncertain. Trimming cost V 6 bases and J 2 bases, with 7 bases left between them. The CDR3 covers 13 residues. Germline assignment: CDR1 MNHEY and CDR2 SMNVEV (reference sequence). In nucleotides, the CDR3 is TGTGCCAGCAGAGGCCCTAACACCGGGGAGCTGTTTTTT. Its protein is CASRGPNTGELFF.

The rearrangement links TRBV18 to TRBJ2-7; D is perhaps TRBD1 or TRBD2 (5 bases each). Germline CDR1 KGHSH, CDR2 LQKENI. Trimming removed 5 bases from V and 1 base from J, with 12 bases in between. The CDR3 length is 14 residues. The chain's CDR3 is CASSMGDRSYEQYF. In DNA, the CDR3 is TGTGCCAGCTCAATGGGGGACCGATCCTACGAGCAGTACTTC. Filled out from reference TRBV18 and TRBJ2-7, the complete variable domain reads NAGVMQNPRHLVRRRGQEARLRCSPMKGHSHVYWYRQLPEEGLKFMVYLQKENIIDESGMPKERFSAEFPKEGPSILRIQQVVRGDSAAYFCASSMGDRSYEQYFGPGTRLTVT.

This clonotype was counted at least ten times. The CDR3 loop is CASSLGVARLASDEQFF. The CDR3 DNA reads as TGTGCCAGCAGCTTAGGGGTTGCGAGACTAGCATCGGATGAGCAGTTCTTC. The chain links TRBV27 to TRBJ2-1; 7 positions match TRBD2. The CDR3 length is 17 residues. Germline V gives CDR1 MNHEY, CDR2 SMNVEV (reference sequence). V trimming: 6 bases; J trimming: 8 bases; junction bases outside the gene matches: 19.

This clonotype was counted a few times. The chain joins TRBV4-3 to TRBJ2-5, with 7 bases fitting TRBD2. The CDR3 covers 16 residues. The V gene end was trimmed by 2 bases and the J gene end by 1 base; junction bases not matched to a gene: 7. From germline, CDR1 is LGHNA and CDR2 YSLEER. In DNA form, the CDR3 reads TGCGCCAGCAGCCAAAACATAGCGGGTACCCAAGAGACCCAGTACTTC. It yields the protein CASSQNIAGTQETQYF.

This chain uses TRBV12-3 or TRBV12-4 with TRBJ2-1, with D possibly TRBD1 on 5 matching bases. This CDR3 is built from 15 residues. V dropped 6 bases and J dropped 6 bases, with 18 bases sitting between them. The CDR3 spells CASSPQVFGPNEQFF. The CDR3 nucleotides read TGTGCCAGCAGCCCACAGGTTTTTGGTCCCAATGAGCAGTTCTTC.

The rearrangement links TRBV5-1 to TRBJ2-5; 14 nucleotides agree with TRBD2. The CDR3 consists of 18 residues. In germline, CDR1 is SGHRS, CDR2 YFSETQ. The V and J ends lost 0 bases and 5 bases, in that order; junction bases with no gene match: 9. CDR3: CASSLGLAGGPLGETQYF. CDR3 coding DNA: TGCGCCAGCAGCTTGGGACTAGCGGGAGGGCCCCTAGGGGAGACCCAGTACTTC.

Only a few counts were recorded for this clonotype. The chain uses TRBV12-3 or TRBV12-4 and TRBJ2-5, with 8 positions matching TRBD2. Unmatched junction bases numbered 17, after V lost 7 bases and J lost 4 bases. The CDR3 loop spans 17 amino acids. The CDR3 loop is CASTPGGLAGGRETQYF. The CDR3, as DNA: TGTGCCAGCACCCCGGGGGGTCTGGCGGGAGGTCGAGAGACCCAGTACTTC.

The chain carries TRBV29-1 and TRBJ2-5; perhaps TRBD2 as D (5 bases). The V end was cut by 3 bases, the J end by 1 base, with 9 bases between. The CDR3 length is 13 residues. Germline V gene lookup returns CDR1 SQVTM and CDR2 ANQGSEA. CDR3 in amino acids: CSVDREIQETQYF. The CDR3 DNA follows: TGCAGCGTTGATCGGGAAATCCAAGAGACCCAGTACTTC.

The chain uses TRBV20-1 and TRBJ1-2; TRBD1 matches at 7 bases. The CDR3 runs to 13 residues. The germline CDR1 and CDR2 sequences are DFQATT and SNEGSKA (reference sequence). Germline trimming cut 7 bases from V and 2 bases from J; bases unmatched to any gene: 7. CDR3 DNA sequence: TGCAGTGTTTCCACGACAGGGAACTATGGCTACACCTTC. This encodes CSVSTTGNYGYTF.

This chain connects TRBV15 to TRBJ2-1, with 9 bases matching TRBD2. V lost 0 bases, J lost 0 bases, and 6 bases stayed unmatched. From germline, CDR1 is LNHNV and CDR2 YYDKDF (reference sequence). The CDR3 loop spans 18 amino acids. The CDR3 coding sequence is TGTGCCACCAGCAGAGATGGCGGGAGGGATCCCTCCTACAATGAGCAGTTCTTC. Its translation: CATSRDGGRDPSYNEQFF.

This chain connects TRBV7-9 to TRBJ2-1; D call uncertain. CDR3 length: 13 residues. The germline CDR1 and CDR2 sequences are SEHNR and FQNEAQ (reference sequence). The CDR3 spells CTERLPTYNEQFF. The CDR3 nucleotides are TGTACCGAGCGTCTTCCCACCTACAATGAGCAGTTCTTC.

J is TRBJ2-5 and V is TRBV25-1; 15 bases align to TRBD2. J lost 3 bases, V lost 2 bases, and 16 bases had no gene match. The CDR3 has 21 amino acids. Germline CDR1 is MGHDK and CDR2 is SYGVNS. As DNA, the CDR3 is TGTGCCAGCAGTGAACGTCGGACTAGCGGGAGGGCCGCCACCTTTGAAGAGACCCAGTACTTC. This sequence encodes CASSERRTSGRAATFEETQYF.

The sample holds a few counts of this clonotype. An end of the junction differs from the germline gene, which may be a read error. This chain joins TRBV6-5 and TRBJ2-4; D may be TRBD1 or TRBD2 (7 bases each). The length of the CDR3 is 16 residues. Germline V gene sequence: CDR1 MNHEY, CDR2 SVGAGI. The CDR3 here is CASSDSGTAGINIQYF. CDR3 in DNA: TGTGCCAGCAGTGACTCCGGGACAGCGGGGATAAACATTCAGTACTTC.

The chain has TRBV12-3 or TRBV12-4 and TRBJ2-2; D possibly uses TRBD1 or TRBD2 (5 bases each). Trimming shortened V by 6 bases and J by 7 bases, and 18 bases separated the two germline ends. This CDR3 is built from 15 residues. CDR3 nucleotides: TGTGCCAGCAGCCCGACGGGACCCCAGGACGGGGAGCTGTTTTTT. Translating gives CASSPTGPQDGELFF.

V usage is TRBV9 and J usage is TRBJ2-3, with 10 bases that match TRBD2. The junction had 3 bases not matched to a gene; V was cut back by 2 bases and J by 3 bases. CDR3 length: 15 residues. Per the germline V gene, CDR1 is SGDLS and CDR2 is YYNGEE. The CDR3 here is CASSVVSGRTDTQYF. CDR3 sequence (DNA): TGTGCCAGCAGCGTTGTTAGCGGGAGGACAGATACGCAGTATTTT.

The chain is built from TRBV29-1 and TRBJ2-2, with no clear D. The length of the CDR3 is 13 residues. V lost 6 bases and J 0 bases, leaving 8 bases between the germline ends. Germline CDR1 reads SQVTM; CDR2 reads ANQGSEA. In DNA, the CDR3 is TGCAGCGTCCCGGAACCGAACACCGGGGAGCTGTTTTTT. Amino acid sequence: CSVPEPNTGELFF.

The V call is TRBV27, the J call TRBJ2-7; 8 positions match TRBD1. The CDR3 contains 15 residues. The V gene's germline CDR1 is MNHEY and CDR2 SMNVEV (reference sequence). The junction had 7 bases not matched to a gene; V was cut back by 4 bases and J by 2 bases. For the CDR3, the DNA is TGTGCCAGCAGTTACAGGGGGTCGGCGCCCTACGAGCAGTACTTC. Its translation: CASSYRGSAPYEQYF.

The gene calls are TRBV29-1 and TRBJ2-1; 7 bases map to TRBD2. Germline-derived CDR1 and CDR2 are SQVTM and ANQGSEA. The CDR3 covers 14 residues. V dropped 3 bases and J dropped 4; count of bases not matched to a gene: 6. The CDR3 DNA follows: TGCAGCGTTGATGGTGGGAGGGCGTACAATGAGCAGTTCTTC. This codes for CSVDGGRAYNEQFF.

The chain combines TRBV4-1 with TRBJ1-5; 9 positions match TRBD1. After removal of 8 bases from V and 3 bases from J, the junction contained 8 bases not matched to a gene. From germline, CDR1 is MGHRA and CDR2 YSYEKL. The CDR3 length is 15 residues. The DNA of the CDR3 is TGCGCCAGCCAGGCGGACAGGGGTGCCAATCAGCCCCAGCATTTT. It codes for CASQADRGANQPQHF.

There are a few counts of this clonotype. This chain uses TRBV5-1 with TRBJ2-3; the match to TRBD1 covers 7 bases. This CDR3 is 14 amino acids long. V was clipped by 4 bases and J by 4 bases; unmatched bases: 6. The germline gives CDR1 SGHRS, CDR2 YFSETQ. This CDR3 reads CASSRGTDPDTQYF. The CDR3 DNA follows: TGCGCCAGCAGCCGAGGGACAGACCCAGATACGCAGTATTTT. The full variable domain, completed using reference TRBV5-1 and TRBJ2-3, is KAGVTQTPRYLIKTRGQQVTLSCSPISGHRSVSWYQQTPGQGLQFLFEYFSETQRNKGNFPGRFSGRQFSNSRSEMNVSTLELGDSALYLCASSRGTDPDTQYFGPGTRLTVL.

The rearrangement joins TRBV27 to TRBJ2-7, with 13 bases that match TRBD2. Germline V gene lookup returns CDR1 MNHEY and CDR2 SMNVEV (reference sequence). This CDR3 is 14 amino acids long. Trimming cost V 7 bases and J 3 bases; bases outside gene matches: 3. CDR3 sequence reads: CASTRTSGSYEQYF. The CDR3 DNA follows: TGTGCCAGCACCAGGACTAGCGGGAGCTACGAGCAGTACTTC.

This clonotype turned up a few times. CDR3 DNA: TGCAGTGCTAGTGCCGGGAGCGACGAGCAGTACTTC. Translating gives CSASAGSDEQYF. The chain recombines TRBV20-1 with TRBJ2-7; tentatively, D is TRBD2 (6 bases). Trimming removed 3 bases from V and 5 bases from J, with 11 bases in between. The CDR3 consists of 12 residues. Germline values: CDR1 DFQATT, CDR2 SNEGSKA (reference sequence).

The rearrangement uses TRBV29-1 and TRBJ1-1; 7 positions agree with TRBD1. Losses at the gene ends were 0 bases for V and 5 bases for J; bases not matched to a gene: 6. The CDR3 is 14 amino acids. Germline V gene sequence: CDR1 SQVTM, CDR2 ANQGSEA. The CDR3 sequence: CSVEDQTGRTEAFF. The CDR3 DNA follows: TGCAGCGTTGAAGACCAGACAGGGCGGACTGAAGCTTTCTTT.

The J gene is TRBJ2-5, the V gene TRBV27; no definite D call. The germline V gene encodes CDR1 MNHEY and CDR2 SMNVEV (reference sequence). The CDR3 has 14 residues. The V gene lost 4 bases and the J gene lost 5 bases, with 14 bases spanning the gap. The CDR3 loop is CASSSLDVGETQYF. The CDR3 region has the DNA TGTGCCAGCAGTTCCCTCGATGTCGGGGAGACCCAGTACTTC.

This clonotype showed up just a few times. The J gene is TRBJ2-1, the V gene TRBV20-1; 11 nucleotides line up with TRBD2. The CDR3 is made up of 16 amino acids. The germline CDR1 and CDR2 sequences are DFQATT and SNEGSKA (reference sequence). With 3 bases clipped from V and 5 bases from J, the junction kept 9 bases outside the gene matches. Here the CDR3 reads CSARSVTSGIDNEQFF. In nucleotides, the CDR3 is TGCAGTGCTAGGTCCGTGACTAGCGGGATTGACAATGAGCAGTTCTTC.

This clonotype was counted a single time. This chain links TRBV6-7 with TRBJ2-7; TRBD2 agrees at 9 bases. TRBV6-7 is an ORF; its function is uncertain. V shed 8 bases and J 0 bases; nucleotides not matched to a gene: 5. The CDR3 contains 14 residues. The CDR3, as DNA: TGTGCCAGCGTAATTAGCGGGAGCTCCTACGAGCAGTACTTC. This codes for CASVISGSSYEQYF.